These 7 T cell receptor beta chains were all obtained from the same sample, sequenced in a study of CD8+ T cells in alopecia areata. RNA extraction and reverse transcription yielded cDNA as sequencing template. Clones were read by immunoSEQ multiplex PCR, and TCRdb kept only the in-frame ones, dropping some. The data show about 23,000 clones, around 50% seen once. Source material: NKG2D-high CD8+ T cells sorted from blood. These receptors came from a human donor with alopecia areata.

The rearrangement links TRBV28 to TRBJ2-1, with D maybe TRBD2 (5 bases). Trimming shortened V by 3 bases and J by 4 bases, and 7 bases separated the two germline ends. Germline values: CDR1 MDHEN, CDR2 SYDVKM. CDR3 length: 13 residues. CDR3 DNA sequence: TGTGCCAGCAGTTTCACGGGATACAATGAGCAGTTCTTC. Protein product: CASSFTGYNEQFF.

The rearrangement uses TRBV7-3 and TRBJ2-1; D may match TRBD1 or TRBD2 (5 bases each). The germline V and J ends were trimmed by 2 bases and 0 bases, with 17 bases remaining between them. This CDR3 is 18 amino acids long. CDR1 is SGHTA and CDR2 is FQGTGA in the germline V gene. The CDR3 region is CASSLLAGAGGSYNEQFF. The CDR3 coding sequence is TGTGCCAGCAGCTTACTTGCCGGGGCAGGCGGCTCCTACAATGAGCAGTTCTTC.

This clone has ten or more counts. CDR3 residues: CASSSGLAPYNEQFF. The DNA of the CDR3 is TGTGCCAGCAGCTCAGGACTAGCCCCATACAATGAGCAGTTCTTC. V and J are TRBV7-2 and TRBJ2-1, with 8 bases aligning to TRBD2. The J segment lost 4 bases and the V segment lost 4 bases, leaving 6 bases of the junction unmatched. CDR3 length: 15 residues. Germline loops: CDR1 SGHTA, CDR2 FQGNSA.

The genes are TRBV11-2 and TRBJ2-2; D is unresolved. V lost 4 bases, J lost 1 base, and 10 bases lay in between. CDR1 and CDR2 from the germline V gene are SGHAT and FQNNGV. This CDR3 spans 15 amino acids. The CDR3 region has the DNA TGTGCCAGCAGCTCACCTACGGAGAACACCGGGGAGCTGTTTTTT. Its translation is CASSSPTENTGELFF. The variable domain in full, with the rest retrieved from reference TRBV11-2 and TRBJ2-2, is EAGVAQSPRYKIIEKRQSVAFWCNPISGHATLYWYQQILGQGPKLLIQFQNNGVVDDSQLPKDRFSAERLKGVDSTLKIQPAKLEDSAVYLCASSSPTENTGELFFGEGSRLTVL.

This clone was found a few times. V usage is TRBV27 and J usage is TRBJ2-5; 7 bases map to TRBD1. V dropped 6 bases and J dropped 7; count of bases not matched to a gene: 11. Germline CDR1 and CDR2: MNHEY and SMNVEV (reference sequence). This CDR3 comprises 14 residues. The CDR3 DNA follows: TGTGCCAGCAGCACCCGGGACAGCTTGAGGACCCAGTACTTC. Translating it yields CASSTRDSLRTQYF.

The J gene is TRBJ1-4, the V gene TRBV7-9, with 7 bases aligning to TRBD1. Germline V CDR1 and CDR2: SEHNR, FQNEAQ (reference sequence). Losses at the gene ends were 2 bases for V and 8 bases for J; bases not matched to a gene: 5. The CDR3 has 14 amino acids. Here the CDR3 DNA reads TGTGCCAGCAGCTTATCAGGGGGTGGCGAAAAACTGTTTTTT. It translates to CASSLSGGGEKLFF.

The CDR3 coding sequence is TGTGCCAGCAGCTTGGGACTAGCGGGAGGTGAGCAGTTCTTC. The encoded protein is CASSLGLAGGEQFF. This chain uses TRBV13 with TRBJ2-1, with TRBD2 identical over 15 bases. V gave up 3 bases and J gave up 9 bases; unmatched junction bases: 0. CDR1 and CDR2 (germline): PRHDT, FYEKMQ (reference sequence). The CDR3 is 14 residues long.